What follows describes a single T cell receptor beta chain. The clone's antigen remains unknown. The input lacks base qualities; no much larger clone sits a single base away. This entry is derived from a study of T cell responses to AZD1222 COVID-19 vaccine (dated by TCRdb to the early 2020s). With regard to the full study: A total of 230 to 250 trial participants underwent TCR sequencing, of whom some 210 received two doses of AZD1222 and about 25 received two doses of the MenACWY control vaccine. Trial participants were enrolled by age into 18-55, 56-69 and 70-plus year subgroups, with 148, 28 and 57 TCR-sequenced participants respectively.

The CDR3 holds 17 amino acids from the cysteine to the phenylalanine. Left in the record is the CDR3 DNA by itself, 51 bases read in frame from the first base. Cut back by 0 bases and 2 bases, the V and J ends lie 17 bases apart. The germline V gene gives CDR1 as SGHRS and CDR2 as YFSETQ. Sample time point, as interpreted from the label and publication: about 28 days (+/-7) after the second vaccine dose. AZD1222 recipients whose second dose came at about 4 weeks and those whose second dose came at about 12 weeks were combined into one group, since spike-specific TCR depth and breadth did not differ between the two schedules. Vaccinee samples came from UK trials COV001 and COV002, including a single-blind randomized controlled phase 2/3 trial of AZD1222 (ChAdOx1 nCoV-19) in healthy adults. For TCRbeta chain sequencing, PBMC samples were collected from trial participants at day 0 and at day 28 after the second dose.

Points the paper makes about the study in general: In the small 56-69-year group, the increase in depth fell short of significance, most likely because of low power. Reportedly, almost half of the unique spike-specific TCRs recognized epitopes lying outside the regions that are mutated in the B.1.351 and B.1.1.7 variants. No day 14 peak-response samples were available, so repertoires were characterized only after the peak T cell response. Participants were mostly white British, with more females than males. The authors suggested clonal diversity may have been underestimated. The whole spike protein was spanned by vaccine-associated CD4 TCRs, and dominant responses were seen in regions 160-218 and 743-854. Conclusions about previously exposed vaccinees are limited because only 6 or 7 AZD1222 recipients were SARS-CoV-2 seropositive at baseline. After two AZD1222 doses, spike-specific TCR breadth and depth were significantly higher than at day 0 and than in MenACWY recipients.

The CDR3 regions of human TCRbeta chains were analyzed by immunosequencing. The source study handled its data this way. Repertoire TCRs were matched against a reference library of SARS-CoV-2-specific TCRs generated with the MIRA antigen-specificity platform. Breadth was defined as the fraction of unique TCRs that were SARS-CoV-2-associated. Depth was defined as the fraction of total T cells that were SARS-CoV-2-associated. Each spike-specific TCR was assigned to its reactive spike region and to a CD4 or CD8 class using the MIRA data. Log10-transformed breadth and depth values were compared by one-way ANOVA with Sidak's multiple comparisons tests. TCRdb took over this immuneACCESS table, retaining in-frame rearrangements with V and J assigned. Such tables are incomplete; in checked studies, under half of the missing clones stem from an unresolved V gene, and the remainder is unexplained. D and trimming come from the DNA, and the V and J calls and clone size come from that table. A total of some 140,000 clones appear in this sample, 88% of them only once. Clones ranked in the top ten supply 4.5% to 7% of the sample.

The origin of this receptor is an adult who received the AZD1222 COVID-19 vaccine. This sample comprised peripheral blood, obtained 28 days after the second AZD1222 dose. The chain couples TRBV5-1 to TRBJ2-5; TRBD2 is possibly the D segment (5 matching bases). Read as DNA, the sequence is TGCGCCAGCAGCTTGGGTCCTCCAACTAGTAATCAAGAGACCCAGTACTTC. Its protein product is CASSLGPPTSNQETQYF.